The rows below give T cell receptor beta chains drawn from one sample of a study of blood T cell repertoires in COVID-19. Using immunoSEQ multiplex PCR, the repertoire was profiled, and TCRdb retains in-frame clones only, with some absent. Found here are about 15,000 clones, about 87% of them singletons; the top ten hold around 8.3%. The sample consisted of peripheral blood. The receptor source for this set is a human donor in a cohort sampled during active COVID-19. Both conserved end residues are part of each CDR3. The D gene is left open where the match is weak. Clone size is stated in some rows and not others, as once, few, many or a class when expanded.

d_call,clone_size,v_call,cdr3_length,j_call,cdr3_nt,cdr3_aa
TRBD1,once,TRBV28,14,TRBJ1-2,TGTGCCAGCAGTCGGGACAGGGGACAGGATGGCTACACCTTC,CASSRDRGQDGYTF
.,.,TRBV11-2,11,TRBJ2-1,TGTGCCAGCAGCCAGATGAATGAGCAGTTCTTC,CASSQMNEQFF
.,.,TRBV11-3,14,TRBJ2-7,TGTGCCAGCAGCTTAGGGGCAGGGCACCACGAGCAGTACTTC,CASSLGAGHHEQYF
.,.,TRBV6-6,17,TRBJ2-2,TGTGCCAGCAGTCTTTCGAGGGGGACCGCAAACACCGGGGAGCTGTTTTTT,CASSLSRGTANTGELFF
.,.,TRBV6-2/TRBV6-3,17,TRBJ1-4,TGTGCCAGCAGTTATGACCGTACGTGGGGCTTGAATGAAAAACTGTTTTTT,CASSYDRTWGLNEKLFF
.,.,TRBV4-1,16,TRBJ1-2,TGCGCCAGCAGCCAAGTCCTCGTGTCGGCAGGGGATGGCTACACCTTC,CASSQVLVSAGDGYTF
.,.,TRBV3-1/TRBV3-2,12,TRBJ2-1,TGTGCCAGCAGCCAAAGAGGGAATGAGCAGTTCTTC,CASSQRGNEQFF
.,.,TRBV28,17,TRBJ2-2,TGTGCCAGCAGTTCCCCGGCAGCGGGTGCGAACACCGGGGAGCTGTTTTTT,CASSSPAAGANTGELFF
TRBD1,.,TRBV3-1/TRBV3-2,15,TRBJ1-3,TGTGCCAGCAGACGGGGACAGGGGAACGCAAACACCATATATTTT,CASRRGQGNANTIYF
TRBD2,once,TRBV11-2,15,TRBJ2-7,TGTGCCAGCAGCTTAGTGGGGGGGAGTCTCCACGAGCAGTACTTC,CASSLVGGSLHEQYF
TRBD2,.,TRBV28,15,TRBJ2-4,TGTGCCAGCAGGACAAGGGCGCGGGGGGCGGGCATTCAGTACTTC,CASRTRARGAGIQYF
.,.,TRBV28,13,TRBJ2-1,TGTGCCAGCACCCCTCTAGCTAACAATGAGCAGTTCTTC,CASTPLANNEQFF
.,.,TRBV5-1,15,TRBJ2-1,TGCGCCAGCCGACAAGTCACCCGCTCCTACAATGAGCAGTTCTTC,CASRQVTRSYNEQFF
.,.,TRBV5-1,16,TRBJ2-2,TGCGCCAGCGGGGGGCCGACTAGCCCTAGCACCGGGGAGCTGTTTTTT,CASGGPTSPSTGELFF
TRBD1,.,TRBV19,18,TRBJ2-6,TGTGCCAGTAGTATTGTCGGACAGGGCCAGCCTGGGGCCAACGTCCTGACTTTC,CASSIVGQGQPGANVLTF
TRBD1,.,TRBV5-1,14,TRBJ2-2,TGCGCCAGCAGCTGGGGACAGGGGACCGGGGAGCTGTTTTTT,CASSWGQGTGELFF
TRBD1,.,TRBV18,14,TRBJ1-2,TGTGCCAGCTCACCACTTGACAGGGACTATGGCTACACCTTC,CASSPLDRDYGYTF
.,.,TRBV2,13,TRBJ2-7,TGTGCCAGCGTAGGGGCCGACACAAAAGGGGAGTACTTC,CASVGADTKGEYF
.,.,TRBV20-1,12,TRBJ2-5,TGCAGTGCTAGTTTACAACGTGAGACCCAGTACTTC,CSASLQRETQYF
.,.,TRBV6-1,14,TRBJ2-5,TGTGCCAGCAGTGAAGCTATCAGGGGAGAGACCCAGTACTTC,CASSEAIRGETQYF
TRBD1,.,TRBV5-4,14,TRBJ2-7,TGTGCCAGCAGCATCCATGGACAGGACTACGAGCAGTACTTC,CASSIHGQDYEQYF
.,.,TRBV2,13,TRBJ2-1,TGTGCCAGCAGACTAGCTAGTACGAATGAGCAGTTCTTC,CASRLASTNEQFF
.,.,TRBV3-1/TRBV3-2,13,TRBJ2-7,TGTGCCAGCAGCACTCATCTCCCGGGGGAGCAGTACTTC,CASSTHLPGEQYF
.,.,TRBV11-2,14,TRBJ2-7,TGTGCCAGCAGCTTAGTCGGGAGCCCCTACGAGCAGTACTTC,CASSLVGSPYEQYF
.,.,TRBV12-3/TRBV12-4,13,TRBJ2-2,TGTGCCAGCAGTTTGGCAGGGACCGGGGAGCTGTTTTTT,CASSLAGTGELFF
.,.,TRBV19,16,TRBJ2-5,TGTGCCAGTAGCCCCCGTGCGCGGTCAATGGCAGAGACCCAGTACTTC,CASSPRARSMAETQYF
.,.,TRBV7-8,15,TRBJ1-4,TGTGCCAGCAGCTTACACAGTACAACTAATGAAAAACTGTTTTTT,CASSLHSTTNEKLFF
.,.,TRBV7-7,15,TRBJ2-7,TGTGCTAGCAGCTTCCTCGGGGATATGTGTTACGAGCAGTACTTC,CASSFLGDMCYEQYF
TRBD1,.,TRBV19,16,TRBJ1-5,TGTGCCAGTATGTCGACAGGGAGGCGAGGCAATCAGCCCCAGCATTTT,CASMSTGRRGNQPQHF
TRBD1,.,TRBV9,14,TRBJ1-4,TGTGCCAGCAGCGGGACAGGGAACGGAGAAAAACTGTTTTTT,CASSGTGNGEKLFF
.,once,TRBV13,14,TRBJ2-7,TGTGCCAGCAGCTTATTTCTACAGCCCTACGAGCAGTACTTC,CASSLFLQPYEQYF
.,.,TRBV7-9,14,TRBJ1-1,TGTGCCAGCAGCTTAGATTGGGGGAGGACTGAAGCTTTCTTT,CASSLDWGRTEAFF
.,.,TRBV27,13,TRBJ1-4,TGTGCCAGCTCGACTCGAACTAATGAAAAACTGTTTTTT,CASSTRTNEKLFF
.,.,TRBV10-3,13,TRBJ2-7,TGTGCCATCAGTGAAGAGCGTACGGGGGAGCAGTACTTC,CAISEERTGEQYF
TRBD2,.,TRBV11-3,15,TRBJ2-1,TGTGCCAGCAGCTTAGGTCACTCCGGGGGGAATGAGCAGTTCTTC,CASSLGHSGGNEQFF
.,.,TRBV30,13,TRBJ1-4,TGTGCCTGGAGTGTGGACACATACGAAAAACTGTTTTTT,CAWSVDTYEKLFF
.,once,TRBV3-1/TRBV3-2,11,TRBJ1-2,TGTGCCAGTGGACAGTTCTATGGCTACACCTTC,CASGQFYGYTF
.,.,TRBV9,13,TRBJ1-5,TGTGCCAGCAGCGTAGGGGGGCGTCAGCCCCAGCATTTT,CASSVGGRQPQHF
TRBD2,.,TRBV3-1/TRBV3-2,14,TRBJ2-1,TGTGCCAGCAGCCAAGCTATGGCGGGGGGTGAGCAGTTCTTC,CASSQAMAGGEQFF
TRBD2,.,TRBV10-1,14,TRBJ2-7,TGCGCCAGCAGTACGGGGGGTACTAAAGACGAGCAGTACTTC,CASSTGGTKDEQYF
.,.,TRBV5-1,14,TRBJ2-5,TGCGCCAGCAGCCATGGACAGCCACAAGAGACCCAGTACTTC,CASSHGQPQETQYF
.,medium-sized,TRBV10-3,17,TRBJ1-4,TGTGCCATCAGTGGGGGCAGGGAGGTTATAGCTAATGAAAAACTGTTTTTT,CAISGGREVIANEKLFF
.,.,TRBV5-4,15,TRBJ1-1,TGTGCCAGCACCAAGAGACAGGCGACAAACACTGAAGCTTTCTTT,CASTKRQATNTEAFF
.,.,TRBV7-9,14,TRBJ2-6,TGTGCCAGCAGCTCTTTAGCTGGGGCCAACGTCCTGACTTTC,CASSSLAGANVLTF
.,.,TRBV10-3,14,TRBJ1-5,TGTGCCATCAGCGACCAGGGTGGAAGACAGCCCCAGCATTTT,CAISDQGGRQPQHF
.,.,TRBV27,16,TRBJ1-6,TGTGCCAGCAGTTTATCCAGGCAAAGGGGCAATTCACCCCTCCACTTT,CASSLSRQRGNSPLHF
TRBD1,.,TRBV7-8,13,TRBJ1-1,TGTGCCAGCAGCTTAACAGGGGGCACTGAAGCTTTCTTT,CASSLTGGTEAFF
.,.,TRBV7-8,16,TRBJ2-1,TGTGCCAGCAGCTTAAGTATGGCCTCCGCCTACAATGAGCAGTTCTTC,CASSLSMASAYNEQFF
.,.,TRBV5-1,18,TRBJ2-2,TGCGCCAGCACAAAACAAGCCGGGACAAGGAGTGGCACCGGGGAGCTGTTTTTT,CASTKQAGTRSGTGELFF
.,.,TRBV11-3,15,TRBJ1-3,TGTGCCAGCAGCTTGCGGGGGGCGGCTGGAAACACCATATATTTT,CASSLRGAAGNTIYF
TRBD2,.,TRBV7-9,15,TRBJ2-7,TGTGCCAGCAGCCCAAAGTCTAGCGGGGCCCACGAGCAGTACTTC,CASSPKSSGAHEQYF
.,.,TRBV27,15,TRBJ2-2,TGTGCCAGCTGCTTTACCCAGGCGAACACCGGGGAGCTGTTTTTT,CASCFTQANTGELFF
TRBD1,.,TRBV7-2,15,TRBJ1-5,TGTGCCAGCAGCCTGGGACAGGGTTACCGTCAGCCCCAGCATTTT,CASSLGQGYRQPQHF